This T cell receptor (beta chain) was profiled in a study of T cells in Graves' hyperthyroidism and ophthalmopathy. At the level of the study: The initial diagnosis was the point when peripheral blood was collected, ahead of any treatment.

This clonotype was picked up many times. TCR beta CDR3 sequences were amplified from RNA transcripts. The primer set for the first-round RT-PCR of the TCR CDR3 was HTBI. TCRdb fed the multiplex PCR reads into MiXCR, producing one record per CDR3 protein. The sample contains 250,000 to 400,000 distinct CDR3 sequences, roughly 13% of which appear only once. CDR1 and CDR2 from the germline V gene are SGHDT and YYEEEE. V gave up 0 bases and J gave up 6 bases, with 4 bases separating them. The CDR3 extends over 12 amino acids. Fresh peripheral blood, approximately 10 ml, was the source of the PBMCs. The clonotype was recovered from a woman in her forties with Graves' ophthalmopathy. Material for sequencing was blood. The chain uses TRBV5-6 and TRBJ2-4; the D is unclear. In DNA form, the CDR3 reads TGTGCCAGCAGCTTGGCCTTAAACATTCAGTACTTC. This gives the protein CASSLALNIQYF. The variable domain in full, completed from reference TRBV5-6 and TRBJ2-4, reads DAGVTQSPTHLIKTRGQQVTLRCSPKSGHDTVSWYQQALGQGPQFIFQYYEEEERQRGNFPDRFSGHQFPNYSSELNVNALLLGDSALYLCASSLALNIQYFGAGTRLSVL.